This record covers a single T cell receptor beta chain. This clonotype was counted a few times. It has no known antigen specificity. No base quality values were provided; no much bigger clone lies one nucleotide off. The library was obtained by 5' RACE. This sample was sequenced with an Illumina HiSeq 2500. A second roughly 7 to 11 cycle PCR used a sample-barcoded 5' primer and a J-beta primer mix. A unique molecular identifier was introduced onto each TCR beta cDNA molecule by a template-switch 5' adaptor carrying 12 random nucleotides. At least 2.5 million CDR3-containing paired-end reads were obtained from each sample. The Mint cDNA synthesis kit, primed by a TRBC-specific oligonucleotide, was used to synthesize first-strand cDNA from all RNA. All cDNA was treated with uracil-DNA glycosylase and then went through a first 18-cycle PCR with the universal primers M1SS and BC2_uni_R. Under the source paper's analysis protocol: For normalization, 1 million high-quality reads, each with a distinct molecular identifier, were randomly selected from each sample. Instead of being binned into consensus sequences, reads with shared molecular identifiers were discarded. MiTCR, with a Q25 quality threshold and the strictest error-elimination algorithm, was used for CDR3 identification, clonotype clustering and error correction. A nonparametric unseen species model with Euler transformation was used to estimate a lower bound on total TCR beta diversity. TCRdb reprocessing: public reads trimmed at Q25 with fastp, clones called with MiXCR, in-frame beta chains kept. Duplicate CDR3 protein sequences are folded into a single record with the most common DNA and genes. TCRdb's processing, not the authors', yielded these V and J calls. The sample has approximately 1.5 million distinct CDR3 sequences on record, 35% to 45% of them singletons. The ten top clones hold about 4% of the sample.

The V and J ends are trimmed by 5 bases and 6 bases, leaving 5 bases between them. CDR1 SGHTA and CDR2 FQGNSA were looked up in the germline V gene. Spanning cysteine to phenylalanine, the CDR3 consists of 12 amino acids. Only the CDR3 portion is preserved as DNA: 36 bases, with reading frame beginning at the first base. The sample originates from a study of blood T cells in healthy people across ages (dated by TCRdb to about 2015). About the investigation overall: In model experiments, template switching captured roughly one uniquely barcoded TCR beta cDNA molecule for every two T cells. To avoid experimental bias, donors of different ages were spread randomly across the sequencing lanes. Two additional independent replicas of 1 million unique cDNA reads from the same blood draw were analyzed for two donors (one aged 18 to 29 and one aged 80 or older). Donors were grouped into four age groups: young (average about 15 years), middle-aged (about 40), aged (62) and long-lived (about 82). Using deep sequencing normalized with unique cDNA molecular identifiers, the study measured how TCR beta repertoire diversity changes with age.

Broad study findings and their caveats: Compared with the aged group, the long-lived group had more naive CD4+ T cells, fewer expanded clones and increased TCR diversity, suggesting age selection. Since profiling was done on bulk unsorted PBMCs, naive and antigen-experienced compartments could not be conclusively compared. As age increased, observed TCR beta diversity per million T cells dropped in a roughly linear way, and a significant reduction was already evident by age approximately 40. Estimates of total diversity from one million sequenced T cells were regarded as lower bounds and underestimates. The percentage of naive T cells measured by flow cytometry correlated strongly with observed TCR beta diversity. Because donor CMV infection status was unknown, age-related changes in expanded clonotypes were potentially confounded.

Systemically healthy Caucasian individuals from Russia, 35 to 40 in total and aged about 6 to 95 years, were included as donors. Each donor gave approximately 10 milliliters of peripheral blood, collected into EDTA-treated Vacutainer tubes. Ficoll-Paque density-gradient centrifugation was used to isolate PBMCs, with at least 7 million obtained per sample. Trizol reagent was used to extract total RNA from PBMCs, with at least 5.5 micrograms per sample. For every donor, an aliquot of PBMCs went through flow cytometry to measure the percentages of naive CD45RAhigh/CD27high T cells. The sequencing sample was made of blood. The receptor comes from a woman aged 18-30 years in good health. The V and J genes are TRBV7-2 and TRBJ1-6, with the D gene uncertain. Read as DNA, the sequence is TGTGCCAGCAGCATCGTTAATTCACCCCTCCACTTT. Its protein is CASSIVNSPLHF.